The sequence of this T cell receptor (beta chain) was determined in a study of OX40 agonist ivuxolimab in advanced cancers. About the research overall: Aged about 20 to 85 with a mean of 60 years, they were around 79% male.

Germline-derived CDR1 and CDR2 are SGHRS and YFSETQ. The CDR3 loop spans 13 amino acids. The J segment lost 6 bases and the V segment lost 5 bases, leaving 5 bases of the junction unmatched. TCRdb keeps only in-frame clones here, not all; method: immunoSEQ multiplex PCR. The sample records around 53,000 clones, roughly 80% being singletons. Samples were taken at baseline and on day 1 of cycles 4 and 7. The chain joins TRBV5-1 to TRBJ1-2, with 9 bases fitting TRBD1. The sequencing used CD4+ or CD8+ T cells sorted from blood, collected in a trial of the OX40 agonist ivuxolimab. The TCR comes from an adult with an advanced solid tumor such as melanoma, head and neck, liver or kidney cancer. The CDR3 DNA is TGCGCCAGCAGTTTTAGACAGGGGGATGGCTACACCTTC. It encodes CASSFRQGDGYTF.